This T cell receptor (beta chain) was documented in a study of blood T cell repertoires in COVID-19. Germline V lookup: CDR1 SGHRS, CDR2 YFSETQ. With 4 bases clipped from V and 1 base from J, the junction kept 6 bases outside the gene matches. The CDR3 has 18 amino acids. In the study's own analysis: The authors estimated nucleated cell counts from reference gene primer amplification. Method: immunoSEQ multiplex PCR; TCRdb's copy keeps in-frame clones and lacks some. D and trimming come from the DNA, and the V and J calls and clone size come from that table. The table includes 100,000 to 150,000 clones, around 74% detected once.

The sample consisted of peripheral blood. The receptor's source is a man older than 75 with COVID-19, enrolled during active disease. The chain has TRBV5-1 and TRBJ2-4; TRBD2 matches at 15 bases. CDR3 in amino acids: CASSPGLAGGGAKNIQYF. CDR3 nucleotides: TGCGCCAGCAGCCCCGGACTAGCGGGAGGGGGGGCCAAAAACATTCAGTACTTC. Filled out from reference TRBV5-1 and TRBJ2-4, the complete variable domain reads KAGVTQTPRYLIKTRGQQVTLSCSPISGHRSVSWYQQTPGQGLQFLFEYFSETQRNKGNFPGRFSGRQFSNSRSEMNVSTLELGDSALYLCASSPGLAGGGAKNIQYFGAGTRLSVL.